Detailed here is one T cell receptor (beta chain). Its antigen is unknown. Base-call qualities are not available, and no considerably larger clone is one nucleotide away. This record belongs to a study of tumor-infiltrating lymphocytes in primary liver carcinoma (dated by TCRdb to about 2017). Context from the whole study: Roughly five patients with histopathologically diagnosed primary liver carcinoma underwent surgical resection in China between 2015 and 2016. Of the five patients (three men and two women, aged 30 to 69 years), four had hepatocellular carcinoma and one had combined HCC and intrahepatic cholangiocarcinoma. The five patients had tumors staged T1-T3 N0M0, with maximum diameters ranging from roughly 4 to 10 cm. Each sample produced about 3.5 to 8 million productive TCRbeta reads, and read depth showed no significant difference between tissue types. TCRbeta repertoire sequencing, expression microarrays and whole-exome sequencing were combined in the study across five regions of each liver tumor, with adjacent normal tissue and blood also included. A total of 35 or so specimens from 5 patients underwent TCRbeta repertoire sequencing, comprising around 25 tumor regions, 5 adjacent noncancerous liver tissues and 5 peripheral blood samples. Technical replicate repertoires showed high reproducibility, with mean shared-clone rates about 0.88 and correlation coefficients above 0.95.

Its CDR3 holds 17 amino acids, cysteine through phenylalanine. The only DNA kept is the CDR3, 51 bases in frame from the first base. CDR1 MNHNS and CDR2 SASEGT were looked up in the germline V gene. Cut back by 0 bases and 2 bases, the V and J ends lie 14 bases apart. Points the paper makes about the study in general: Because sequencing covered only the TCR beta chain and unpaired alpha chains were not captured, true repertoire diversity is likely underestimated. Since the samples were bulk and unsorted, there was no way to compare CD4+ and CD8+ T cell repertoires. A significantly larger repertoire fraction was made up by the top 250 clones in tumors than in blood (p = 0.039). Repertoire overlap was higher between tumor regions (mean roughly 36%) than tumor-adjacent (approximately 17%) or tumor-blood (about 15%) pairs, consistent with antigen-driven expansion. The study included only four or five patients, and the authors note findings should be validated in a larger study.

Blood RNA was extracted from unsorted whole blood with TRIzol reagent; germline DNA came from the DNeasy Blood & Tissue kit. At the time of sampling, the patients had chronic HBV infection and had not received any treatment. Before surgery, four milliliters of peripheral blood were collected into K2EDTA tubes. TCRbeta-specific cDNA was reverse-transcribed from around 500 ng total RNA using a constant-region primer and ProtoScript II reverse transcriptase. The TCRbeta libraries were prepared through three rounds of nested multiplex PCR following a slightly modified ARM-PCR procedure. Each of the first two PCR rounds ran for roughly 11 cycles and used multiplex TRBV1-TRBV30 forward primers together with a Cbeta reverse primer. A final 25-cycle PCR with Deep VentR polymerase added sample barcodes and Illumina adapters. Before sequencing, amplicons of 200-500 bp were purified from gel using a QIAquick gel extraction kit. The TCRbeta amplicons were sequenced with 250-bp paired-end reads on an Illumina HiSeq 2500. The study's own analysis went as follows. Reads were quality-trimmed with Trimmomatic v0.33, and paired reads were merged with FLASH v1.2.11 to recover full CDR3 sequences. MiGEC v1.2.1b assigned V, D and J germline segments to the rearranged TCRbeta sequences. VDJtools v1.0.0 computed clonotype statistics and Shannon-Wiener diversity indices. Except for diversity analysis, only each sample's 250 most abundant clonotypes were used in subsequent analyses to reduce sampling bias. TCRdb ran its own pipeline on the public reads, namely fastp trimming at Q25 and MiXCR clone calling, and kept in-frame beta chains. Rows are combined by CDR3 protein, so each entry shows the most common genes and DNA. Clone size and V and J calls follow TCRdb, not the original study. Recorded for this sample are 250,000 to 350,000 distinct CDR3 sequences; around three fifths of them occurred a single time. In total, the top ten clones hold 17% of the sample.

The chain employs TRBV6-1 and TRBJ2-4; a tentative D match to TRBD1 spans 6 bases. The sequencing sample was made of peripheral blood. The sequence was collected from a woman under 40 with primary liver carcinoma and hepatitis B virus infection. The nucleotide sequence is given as TGTGCCAGCAGTGAAGCGCGGCAGGGGCTACCCAAAAACATTCAGTACTTC. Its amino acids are CASSEARQGLPKNIQYF.